A selection of T cell receptor beta chains follows, all from one sample in a study of T cell responses to AZD1222 COVID-19 vaccine. Clones were sequenced by immunoSEQ multiplex PCR, and TCRdb holds only the in-frame ones, with some missing. The data contain 65,000 to 80,000 clones, about 90% of them seen just once; the ten biggest clones take up 7% to 8.5%. The material sequenced was peripheral blood, taken on day 0 of MenACWY control vaccination. Receptors were obtained from an adult in good health. Both conserved end residues are part of each CDR3. A D gene is named only where the DNA matches it firmly. Size values are once, few and many counts, or a class for expanded clones, and some rows have none.

>TRBV11-1|-|16|TRBJ2-3|TRBD2
TGTGCCAGCAGCCGCGGACTAGCTTTAGCCACAGATACGCAGTATTTT
CASSRGLALATDTQYF
>TRBV28|once|15|TRBJ2-3|-
TGTGCCAGCGACTCGACTCCAGGAGACACAGATACGCAGTATTTT
CASDSTPGDTDTQYF
>TRBV4-3|-|16|TRBJ2-3|TRBD2
TGCGCCAGCAGCCAAGGCGGAGCGGGGAAGACAGATACGCAGTATTTT
CASSQGGAGKTDTQYF
>TRBV2|-|12|TRBJ1-1|-
TGTGCCAGCCGGACTGATCTCCCTATAGCTTTCTTT
CASRTDLPIAFF
>TRBV9|-|14|TRBJ2-5|-
TGTGCCAGCAGCGTAGGCAGTCACCAAGAGACCCAGTACTTC
CASSVGSHQETQYF
>TRBV6-5|-|15|TRBJ2-7|-
TGTGCCAGCAGTCATACGGGAGTCGGGTCCGACGAGCAGTACTTC
CASSHTGVGSDEQYF
>TRBV9|-|15|TRBJ1-2|-
TGTGCCAGCAGCGTAGGGGGGACTGTAAACTATGGCTACACCTTC
CASSVGGTVNYGYTF
>TRBV12-5|-|18|TRBJ1-2|TRBD1
TGTGCTAGTGGTTTGGTCACCGGGGCCCCCAAGGGGGCCTATGGCTACACCTTC
CASGLVTGAPKGAYGYTF
>TRBV5-4|once|16|TRBJ1-1|-
TGTGCCAGCAGCCCCGAGGAGAGGAGAGCGAACACTGAAGCTTTCTTT
CASSPEERRANTEAFF
>TRBV3-1/TRBV3-2|-|14|TRBJ1-1|-
TGTGCCAGCAGCCAAGCCCCGGAGAACACTGAAGCTTTCTTT
CASSQAPENTEAFF
>TRBV11-2|-|11|TRBJ2-1|-
TGTGCCAGCAGCTTAGCCGACTATCAGTTCTTC
CASSLADYQFF
>TRBV7-9|-|14|TRBJ1-5|-
TGTGCCAGCAGCTTTCGGGATAGCAATCAGCCCCAGCATTTT
CASSFRDSNQPQHF
>TRBV5-1|-|15|TRBJ1-2|-
TGCGCCAGCAGCTCGGGGGGCAGGTCTAACTATGGCTACACCTTC
CASSSGGRSNYGYTF
>TRBV20-1|-|16|TRBJ1-6|TRBD1
TGCAGTGCTAGTAGAGGTCAGGGACAGTATAATTCACCCCTCCACTTT
CSASRGQGQYNSPLHF
>TRBV5-1|-|14|TRBJ2-1|-
TGCGCCAGCAGCTTAGAGAGCTCCTACAATGAGCAGTTCTTC
CASSLESSYNEQFF
>TRBV19|-|13|TRBJ1-1|-
TGTGCCAATAGTGGGTACGGGAACACTGAAGCTTTCTTT
CANSGYGNTEAFF
>TRBV7-3|-|16|TRBJ2-1|-
TGTGCCAGCAGCTCCTTAGCTAGTCCTTCCTACAATGAGCAGTTCTTC
CASSSLASPSYNEQFF
>TRBV3-1/TRBV3-2|-|16|TRBJ2-3|-
TGTGCCAGCAGCCAAGTTACCCCTGGTAGCACAGATACGCAGTATTTT
CASSQVTPGSTDTQYF
>TRBV5-1|-|15|TRBJ2-2|-
TGCGCCAGCAGTCCAACCGGGACAAACACCGGGGAGCTGTTTTTT
CASSPTGTNTGELFF
>TRBV6-2/TRBV6-3|-|13|TRBJ2-7|-
TGTGCCAGCAGTTTTGCAGGGACCTACGAGCAGTACTTC
CASSFAGTYEQYF
>TRBV5-5|-|12|TRBJ1-3|-
TGTGCCAGCAGCTTGGTGGGAAACACCATATATTTT
CASSLVGNTIYF
>TRBV7-2|-|13|TRBJ1-1|-
TGTGCCAGCAGCTTAGGTTGGAACACTGAAGCTTTCTTT
CASSLGWNTEAFF
>TRBV12-3/TRBV12-4|-|12|TRBJ2-5|-
TGTGCCAGCAGGGGAGAGACGGAGACCCAGTACTTC
CASRGETETQYF
>TRBV12-3/TRBV12-4|-|13|TRBJ2-3|-
TGTGCCAGCAGTTTCGGGGGCACAGATACGCAGTATTTT
CASSFGGTDTQYF
>TRBV28|-|16|TRBJ1-5|-
TGTGCCAGCAGCCGTACCCGGGCTTTGAGCAATCAGCCCCAGCATTTT
CASSRTRALSNQPQHF
>TRBV5-1|-|13|TRBJ1-6|-
TGCGCCAGCAGCTTGGCCGGCGAGACACCCCTCCACTTT
CASSLAGETPLHF
>TRBV27|-|15|TRBJ2-1|-
TGTGCCAGCAGTCGCCCGGGCGTGAGCTACAATGAGCAGTTCTTC
CASSRPGVSYNEQFF
>TRBV7-9|-|14|TRBJ1-2|-
TGTGCCAGCAGCAATACGCCGATGGAAGATGGCTACACCTTC
CASSNTPMEDGYTF
>TRBV7-2|-|14|TRBJ1-2|TRBD1
TGTGCCAGCAGCTTATTACAGGGGGCGTATGGCTACACCTTC
CASSLLQGAYGYTF
>TRBV5-1|-|14|TRBJ2-7|-
TGCGCCAGCAGCTTGGGGACGGGAGTGTACGAGCAGTACTTC
CASSLGTGVYEQYF
>TRBV15|-|16|TRBJ1-2|TRBD1
TGTGCCACCAGTAAACCTCAGGGGGGCTGGAACTATGGCTACACCTTC
CATSKPQGGWNYGYTF
>TRBV11-3|-|12|TRBJ2-3|-
TGTGCCAGCAGCTACGAGCAATCGGCGCAGTATTTT
CASSYEQSAQYF
>TRBV27|-|14|TRBJ2-3|-
TGTGCCAGCAGCCCCGGGGATAGCACAGATACGCAGTATTTT
CASSPGDSTDTQYF
>TRBV7-6|-|15|TRBJ2-7|-
TGTGCCAGCAGCTTATACCCTGCCTCGGACTACGAGCAGTACTTC
CASSLYPASDYEQYF
>TRBV13|-|12|TRBJ2-7|-
TGTGCCACCTCTGTTGGGGCCTACGAGCAGTACTTC
CATSVGAYEQYF
>TRBV5-6|-|14|TRBJ1-2|TRBD1
TGTGCCAGCAGCTCGCAGGGGGTCCCCTATGGCTACACCTTC
CASSSQGVPYGYTF
>TRBV28|-|14|TRBJ2-1|TRBD2
TGTGCCAGCATGTCAACTAGCGGTATCAATGAGCAGTTCTTC
CASMSTSGINEQFF
>TRBV24-1|-|16|TRBJ2-3|TRBD1
TGTGCCACCAGTGATTACAGGGGGCAGACGTTGGATACGCAGTATTTT
CATSDYRGQTLDTQYF
>TRBV20-1|-|10|TRBJ2-1|-
TGCAGTGCTAGGGGCCCCAAGCAGTTCTTC
CSARGPKQFF
>TRBV28|once|17|TRBJ1-5|TRBD1
TGTGCCAGCAGTTTTGGTCAGGGGGCCGAGAGCAATCAGCCCCAGCATTTT
CASSFGQGAESNQPQHF
>TRBV4-3|-|16|TRBJ2-7|-
TGCGCCAGCAGCAAAATGACAGCCGGGAGCTCCTACGAGCAGTACTTC
CASSKMTAGSSYEQYF
>TRBV14|-|13|TRBJ1-1|-
TGTGCCAGCAGCCAAGATTATTGGGCTGAAGCTTTCTTT
CASSQDYWAEAFF
>TRBV11-2|-|14|TRBJ2-2|-
TGTGCCAGCCGTAGGACTCAGAACACCGGGGAGCTGTTTTTT
CASRRTQNTGELFF
>TRBV6-5|-|15|TRBJ2-7|-
TGTGCCAGCAGTTACTTCCATCGGGGGACCTACGAGCAGTACTTC
CASSYFHRGTYEQYF
>TRBV5-4|-|13|TRBJ2-5|TRBD2
TGTGCCAGCAGCTTGAGGGAGGGGGAGACCCAGTACTTC
CASSLREGETQYF
>TRBV2|-|16|TRBJ2-6|TRBD1
TGTGCCAGCAAAGGGACAGGGGTCTCTGGGGCCAACGTCCTGACTTTC
CASKGTGVSGANVLTF
>TRBV11-3|-|20|TRBJ1-1|-
TGTGCCAGCAGCCTCCCCGGGAAGCGGCAGGGGAAGGAGATGAACACTGAAGCTTTCTTT
CASSLPGKRQGKEMNTEAFF
>TRBV28|-|17|TRBJ1-5|-
TGTGCCAGCGTATCCCCCACCGGGGCTCCAAGCAATCAGCCCCAGCATTTT
CASVSPTGAPSNQPQHF
>TRBV5-6|-|18|TRBJ1-6|TRBD1
TGTGCCAGCAGCTTGGGAGGGGACAGAAGCTCCTATAATTCACCCCTCCACTTT
CASSLGGDRSSYNSPLHF
>TRBV20-1|-|11|TRBJ2-7|-
TGCAGTGCGCCGGTTTTGTACGAGCAGTACTTC
CSAPVLYEQYF
>TRBV3-1/TRBV3-2|-|16|TRBJ1-4|TRBD1
TGTGCCAGCAGCCAAGATCTCCCAGGGGGGATTGAAAAACTGTTTTTT
CASSQDLPGGIEKLFF
>TRBV27|-|16|TRBJ2-1|TRBD2
TGTGCCAGCAGTTCCGGGGGGGAGCGTTCCTACAATGAGCAGTTCTTC
CASSSGGERSYNEQFF
>TRBV21-1|-|14|TRBJ1-5|-
TGTGCCAGCAGCCCCCGGGTTCGGGGTCAGCCCCAGCATTTT
CASSPRVRGQPQHF
>TRBV19|-|12|TRBJ1-5|-
TGTGCCAGTAGGACAGCGAATCAGCCCCAGCATTTT
CASRTANQPQHF
>TRBV7-2|-|17|TRBJ2-3|TRBD2
TGTGCCAGCAGCTTAGTGGCTAGCGGGGGGGCAGCAGATACGCAGTATTTT
CASSLVASGGAADTQYF
>TRBV28|-|15|TRBJ2-1|TRBD2
TGTGCCAGCACCTCACCCGGGACTAGCGGGGACGAGCAGTTCTTC
CASTSPGTSGDEQFF
>TRBV19|once|14|TRBJ1-6|-
TGTGCCAGTAGCACGGGACAAGATAATTCACCCCTCCACTTT
CASSTGQDNSPLHF
>TRBV6-5|-|16|TRBJ2-2|TRBD2
TGTGCCAGCAGTTACTCGGGACTAGTAGGTTCCGGGGAGCTGTTTTTT
CASSYSGLVGSGELFF
>TRBV7-9|few|15|TRBJ1-1|-
TGTGCCAGCAGCTTAGTAGCGGGGATGAACACTGAAGCTTTCTTT
CASSLVAGMNTEAFF